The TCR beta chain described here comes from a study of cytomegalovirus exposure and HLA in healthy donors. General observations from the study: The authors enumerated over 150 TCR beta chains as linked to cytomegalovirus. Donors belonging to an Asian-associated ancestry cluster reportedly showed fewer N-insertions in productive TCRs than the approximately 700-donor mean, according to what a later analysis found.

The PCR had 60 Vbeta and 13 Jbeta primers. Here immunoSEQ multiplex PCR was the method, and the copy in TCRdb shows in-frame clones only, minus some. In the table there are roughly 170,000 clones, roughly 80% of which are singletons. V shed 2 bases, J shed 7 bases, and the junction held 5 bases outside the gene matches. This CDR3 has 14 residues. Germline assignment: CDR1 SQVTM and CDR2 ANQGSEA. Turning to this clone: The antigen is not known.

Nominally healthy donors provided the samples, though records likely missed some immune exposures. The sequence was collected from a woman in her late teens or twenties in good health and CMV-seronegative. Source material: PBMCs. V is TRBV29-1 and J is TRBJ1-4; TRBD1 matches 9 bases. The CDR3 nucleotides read TGCAGCGTTGAAAGCGGACAGGGGTCTGAAAAACTGTTTTTT. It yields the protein CSVESGQGSEKLFF.